This is a list of T cell receptor beta chains from one sample in a study of cytomegalovirus exposure and HLA in healthy donors. The assay was immunoSEQ multiplex PCR, and TCRdb's table has in-frame clones only and misses some. The table records 150,000 or so clones, 82% of them present only once. Sequencing was performed on PBMCs. These TCRs come from a man between 18 and 35 years old in good health and CMV-seropositive. CDR3s include the opening cysteine and the closing phenylalanine or tryptophan. The size field is filled for only some rows; it gives once, few, many or a size class.

clone_size	v_call	j_call	cdr3_aa
.	TRBV6-4	TRBJ2-6	CASTRTTGANVLTF
.	TRBV18	TRBJ1-4	CASSSQEGSEKLFF
.	TRBV11-3	TRBJ1-5	CASSWRTGGYSNQPQHF
.	TRBV28	TRBJ2-7	CASSSTWTGGLYEQYF
.	TRBV6-5	TRBJ2-3	CASSPDIFTDTQYF
.	TRBV5-1	TRBJ2-5	CASKTSGSISETQYF
.	TRBV12-1	TRBJ2-5	CASSFGGQGKLSETQYF
.	TRBV7-9	TRBJ2-7	CSSSPAEDYEQYF
.	TRBV6-1	TRBJ1-1	CASSPGSRVNTEAFF
few	TRBV2	TRBJ1-1	CARGGQRETEAFF
.	TRBV29-1	TRBJ2-7	CSVAGTGRYEQYF
.	TRBV5-1	TRBJ2-7	CASSQGQGGYEQYF
few	TRBV28	TRBJ2-6	CASSSPGTAGANVLTF
.	TRBV7-9	TRBJ1-4	CASSLEEGTPNEKLFF
.	TRBV2	TRBJ2-7	CASSLSYEQYF
.	TRBV29-1	TRBJ1-2	CSVDRGRGYTF
.	TRBV9	TRBJ2-1	CASSGGGYEQFF
few	TRBV28	TRBJ2-7	CASSQGTTYEQYF
few	TRBV5-1	TRBJ1-1	CASSVDRDTEAFF
.	TRBV7-9	TRBJ2-5	CASSSETGGWETQYF
.	TRBV6-6	TRBJ2-3	CASSSGGSGTDTQYF
.	TRBV28	TRBJ2-3	CASSRTSGITDTQYF
few	TRBV25-1	TRBJ2-2	CASSPESSGRGRAGELFF
.	TRBV6-5	TRBJ2-7	CASSDGSSYEQYF
.	TRBV20-1	TRBJ1-2	CSGESNYGYTF
.	TRBV19	TRBJ2-7	CASSATGPSSSYEQYF
.	TRBV4-1	TRBJ2-7	CASSQVASGRHEQYF
.	TRBV29-1	TRBJ2-7	CSVENQGSHEQYF
.	TRBV5-1	TRBJ2-7	CASSPGTGTAYEQYF
.	TRBV5-1	TRBJ2-1	CASREPDGDSNNEQFF
few	TRBV5-1	TRBJ2-1	CASSLAGGPSGNEQFF
.	TRBV5-1	TRBJ2-7	CASSRGDVTYEQYF
.	TRBV11-2	TRBJ2-5	CASSSRQGATAQETQYF
.	TRBV5-1	TRBJ2-7	CASSLRGYEQYF
.	TRBV28	TRBJ2-6	CASRPPQETGANVLTF
.	TRBV7-9	TRBJ2-3	CASSSAGAGVWTDTQYF
.	TRBV30	TRBJ1-1	CAWTHGGVQEAFF
few	TRBV9	TRBJ2-1	CASSITTGGTEQFF
.	TRBV7-2	TRBJ2-1	CASSLLGQALYNEQFF
.	TRBV27	TRBJ2-7	CASSLAGQGAYEQYF
few	TRBV4-1	TRBJ2-1	CASSQESSEFRNEQFF
.	TRBV19	TRBJ2-7	CASSLHGQSSYEQYF
.	TRBV5-8	TRBJ1-1	CASSLVKRSEAFF
.	TRBV11-1	TRBJ2-1	CASTQGSSYNEQFF
.	TRBV11-2	TRBJ2-1	CASSPQGGPYNEQFF
few	TRBV19	TRBJ2-7	CASSEQDGEQYF
few	TRBV28	TRBJ2-1	CASGRYNEQFF
.	TRBV6-1	TRBJ2-1	CASTDPGRTGRNEQFF
.	TRBV6-5	TRBJ1-5	CASNSEAGTAQHF
.	TRBV6-1	TRBJ1-5	CASSESGGAGAQHF
once	TRBV28	TRBJ1-5	CASSFSIDMNQPQHF
few	TRBV9	TRBJ2-3	CASSEGTGALYGTDTQYF
.	TRBV6-1	TRBJ1-3	CASSDLGQLGNTIYF
.	TRBV30	TRBJ1-4	CAWSEGEGEKLFF
.	TRBV4-2	TRBJ1-1	CASSQDSGGRTEAFF
.	TRBV28	TRBJ1-1	CASTVGNTEAFF
few	TRBV27	TRBJ1-1	CASSLTGGITEAFF